This TCR beta chain was retrieved from a study of blood T cells in healthy people across ages. Study outcomes and limitations: The donors' CMV status was not determined, possibly confounding changes in expanded clonotypes.

For the second PCR, which ran for 7 to 11 cycles, a sample-barcoded 5' primer and a J-beta primer mix were used. Sequencing yielded, for each sample, at least 3 million paired-end reads carrying CDR3. Each CDR3 protein gets one entry after TCRdb re-called the 5' RACE reads with MiXCR. The data show about 1.6 million distinct CDR3 sequences, 30% to 40% seen once. A remark on this clonotype: Its antigen is still unknown. The junction shows a germline mismatch at one end, possibly a read error.

A minimum of 6.5 million PBMCs was isolated per sample. The sequenced material came from blood. This TCR came from a woman between 25 and 40 years old in good health.

CDR3 coding DNA: TGCAGTGCGCCCACTAGCGGGACGAACTCCGGGGAGCTGTTTTTT. Its translation is CSAPTSGTNSGELFF. The chain employs TRBV20-1 and TRBJ2-2; the match to TRBD2 covers 10 bases. The CDR3 is 15 residues long. Looked up from germline, CDR1 is DFQATT and CDR2 is SNEGSKA (reference sequence).